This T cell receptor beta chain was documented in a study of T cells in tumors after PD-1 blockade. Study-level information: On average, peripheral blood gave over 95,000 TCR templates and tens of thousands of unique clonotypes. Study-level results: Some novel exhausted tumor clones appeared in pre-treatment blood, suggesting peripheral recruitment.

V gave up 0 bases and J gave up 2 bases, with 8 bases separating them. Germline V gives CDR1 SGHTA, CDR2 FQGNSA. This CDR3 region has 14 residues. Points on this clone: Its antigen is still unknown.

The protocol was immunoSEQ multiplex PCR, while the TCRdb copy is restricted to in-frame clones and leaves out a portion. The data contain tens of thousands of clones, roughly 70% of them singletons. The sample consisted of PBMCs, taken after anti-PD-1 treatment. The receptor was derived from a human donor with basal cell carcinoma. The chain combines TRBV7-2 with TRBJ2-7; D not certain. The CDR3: CASSLANNPYEQYF. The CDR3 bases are TGTGCCAGCAGCTTAGCGAACAACCCCTACGAGCAGTACTTC. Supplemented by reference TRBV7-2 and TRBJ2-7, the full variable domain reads GAGVSQSPSNKVTEKGKDVELRCDPISGHTALYWYRQSLGQGLEFLIYFQGNSAPDKSGLPSDRFSAERTGGSVSTLTIQRTQQEDSAVYLCASSLANNPYEQYFGPGTRLTVT.